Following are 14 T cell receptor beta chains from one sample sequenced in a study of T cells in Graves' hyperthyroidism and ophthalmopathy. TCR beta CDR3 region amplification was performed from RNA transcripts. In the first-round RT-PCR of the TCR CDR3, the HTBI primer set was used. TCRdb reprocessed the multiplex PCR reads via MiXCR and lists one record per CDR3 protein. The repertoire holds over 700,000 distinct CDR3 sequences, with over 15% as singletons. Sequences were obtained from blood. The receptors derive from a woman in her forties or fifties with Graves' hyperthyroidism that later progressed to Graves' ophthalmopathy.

The chain's CDR3 is CASSKTGNGYTF. The CDR3 DNA reads TGTGCCAGCAGTAAGACAGGCAATGGCTACACCTTC. The chain recombines TRBV2 with TRBJ1-2; D is perhaps TRBD1 (6 bases). Germline CDR1 and CDR2: SNHLY and FYNNEI. CDR3 length equals 12 residues. Trimming took off 5 bases at V and 6 bases at J, with 10 bases between the two ends. Complete variable domain (other parts from reference TRBV2 and TRBJ1-2): EPEVTQTPSHQVTQMGQEVILRCVPISNHLYFYWYRQILGQKVEFLVSFYNNEISEKSEIFDDQFSVERPDGSNFTLKIRSTKLEDSAMYFCASSKTGNGYTFGSGTRLTVV.

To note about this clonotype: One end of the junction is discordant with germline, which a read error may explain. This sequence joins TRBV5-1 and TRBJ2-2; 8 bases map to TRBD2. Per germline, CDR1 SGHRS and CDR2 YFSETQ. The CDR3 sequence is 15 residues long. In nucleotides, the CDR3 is TGCGCCAGCAGCCTCGAGCTAGCGGGTAACGGGGAGCTGCTTTTT. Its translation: CASSLELAGNGELLF. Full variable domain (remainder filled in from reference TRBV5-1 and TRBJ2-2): KAGVTQTPRYLIKTRGQQVTLSCSPISGHRSVSWYQQTPGQGLQFLFEYFSETQRNKGNFPGRFSGRQFSNSRSEMNVSTLELGDSALYLCASSLELAGNGELLFGEGSRLTVL.

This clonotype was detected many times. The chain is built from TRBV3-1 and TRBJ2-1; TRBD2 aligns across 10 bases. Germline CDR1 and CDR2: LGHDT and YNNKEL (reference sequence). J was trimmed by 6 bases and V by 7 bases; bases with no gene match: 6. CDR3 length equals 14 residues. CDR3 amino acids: CASTGTSETNEQFF. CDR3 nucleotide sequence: TGTGCCAGCACCGGGACTAGCGAGACCAATGAGCAGTTCTTC.

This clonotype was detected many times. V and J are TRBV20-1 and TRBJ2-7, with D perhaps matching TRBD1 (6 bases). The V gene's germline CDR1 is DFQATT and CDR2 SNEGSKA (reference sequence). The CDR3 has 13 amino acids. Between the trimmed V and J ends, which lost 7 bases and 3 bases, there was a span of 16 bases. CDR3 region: CSVVPGQFYEQYF. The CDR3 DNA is TGCAGTGTTGTTCCCGGACAGTTCTACGAGCAGTACTTC.

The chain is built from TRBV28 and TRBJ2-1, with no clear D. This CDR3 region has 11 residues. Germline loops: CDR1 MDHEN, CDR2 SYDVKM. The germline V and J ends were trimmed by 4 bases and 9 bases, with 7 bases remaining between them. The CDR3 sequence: CASSSPPEQFF. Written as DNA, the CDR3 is TGTGCCAGCAGTTCGCCGCCTGAGCAGTTCTTC. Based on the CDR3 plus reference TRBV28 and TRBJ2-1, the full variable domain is DVKVTQSSRYLVKRTGEKVFLECVQDMDHENMFWYRQDPGLGLRLIYFSYDVKMKEKGDIPEGYSVSREKKERFSLILESASTNQTSMYLCASSSPPEQFFGPGTRLTVL.

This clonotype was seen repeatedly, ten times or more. The CDR3 loop is CASSYRLAGGYNEQFF. The CDR3 DNA follows: TGTGCCAGCAGCTACCGACTAGCGGGGGGCTACAATGAGCAGTTCTTC. The chain recombines TRBV6-1 with TRBJ2-1; 13 bases agree with TRBD2. This CDR3 contains 16 residues. Trimming at V came to 6 bases and at J to 3 bases, leaving 5 bases not matched to a gene. In germline, CDR1 is MNHNS, CDR2 SASEGT.

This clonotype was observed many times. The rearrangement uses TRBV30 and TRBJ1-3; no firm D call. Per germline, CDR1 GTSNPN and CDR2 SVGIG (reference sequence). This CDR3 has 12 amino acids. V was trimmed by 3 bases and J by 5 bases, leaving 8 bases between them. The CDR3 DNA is TGTGCCTGGAGGGGCGGTAGAAACACCATATATTTT. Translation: CAWRGGRNTIYF.

CDR3 bases: TGCGCCAGCAGCGTGGGGGGCAGCGGAGGTGCACATTCACCCCTCCACTTT. Residues: CASSVGGSGGAHSPLHF. This chain connects TRBV5-1 to TRBJ1-6, with D maybe TRBD1 (6 bases). Germline V CDR1 and CDR2: SGHRS, YFSETQ. The ends were cut back, 4 bases at V and 8 bases at J, with 22 bases in the middle. This CDR3 contains 17 residues.

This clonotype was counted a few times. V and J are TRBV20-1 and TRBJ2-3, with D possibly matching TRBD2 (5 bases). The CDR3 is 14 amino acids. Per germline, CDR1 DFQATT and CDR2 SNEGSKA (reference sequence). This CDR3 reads CRLWAVWETDTQYF. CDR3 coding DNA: TGCCGCTTGTGGGCAGTCTGGGAGACAGATACGCAGTATTTT.

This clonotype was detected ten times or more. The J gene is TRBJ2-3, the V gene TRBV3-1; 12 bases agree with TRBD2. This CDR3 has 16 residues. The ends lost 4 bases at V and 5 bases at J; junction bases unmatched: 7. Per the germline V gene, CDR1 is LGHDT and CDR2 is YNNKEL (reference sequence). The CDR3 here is CASSLRLAGAEDTQYF. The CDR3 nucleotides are TGTGCCAGCAGCCTAAGACTAGCGGGGGCGGAAGATACGCAGTATTTT.

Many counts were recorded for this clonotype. The CDR3 coding sequence is TGTGCCAGCAGCCTCAGGGGCACCGACGAGCAGTACTTC. This translates into CASSLRGTDEQYF. The chain has TRBV7-2 and TRBJ2-7, with D maybe TRBD1 (6 bases). The CDR3 extends over 13 amino acids. V lost 5 bases and J 5 bases, leaving 13 bases between the germline ends. Germline V gene sequence: CDR1 SGHTA, CDR2 FQGNSA.

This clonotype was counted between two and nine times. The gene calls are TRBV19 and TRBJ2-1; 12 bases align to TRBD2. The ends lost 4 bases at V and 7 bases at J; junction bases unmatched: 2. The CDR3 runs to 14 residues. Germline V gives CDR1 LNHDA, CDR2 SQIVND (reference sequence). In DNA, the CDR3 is TGTGCCAGTAGTACCGGACTAGCGGGGAATGAGCAGTTCTTC. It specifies CASSTGLAGNEQFF.

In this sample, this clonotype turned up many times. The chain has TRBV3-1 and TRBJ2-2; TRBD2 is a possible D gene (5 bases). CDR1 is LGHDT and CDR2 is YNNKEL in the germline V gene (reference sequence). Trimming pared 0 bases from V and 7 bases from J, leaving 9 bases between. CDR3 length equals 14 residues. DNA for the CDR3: TGTGCCAGCAGCCAAGAGGATCGGGGCGGGGAGCTGTTTTTT. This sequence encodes CASSQEDRGGELFF.

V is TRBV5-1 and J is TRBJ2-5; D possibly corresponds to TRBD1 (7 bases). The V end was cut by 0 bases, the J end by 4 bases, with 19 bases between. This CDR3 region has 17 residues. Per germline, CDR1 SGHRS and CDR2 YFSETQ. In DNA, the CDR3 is TGCGCCAGCAGCTTGGAGTTTATGGAGGGGGCGGGAGAGACCCAGTACTTC. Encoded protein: CASSLEFMEGAGETQYF.